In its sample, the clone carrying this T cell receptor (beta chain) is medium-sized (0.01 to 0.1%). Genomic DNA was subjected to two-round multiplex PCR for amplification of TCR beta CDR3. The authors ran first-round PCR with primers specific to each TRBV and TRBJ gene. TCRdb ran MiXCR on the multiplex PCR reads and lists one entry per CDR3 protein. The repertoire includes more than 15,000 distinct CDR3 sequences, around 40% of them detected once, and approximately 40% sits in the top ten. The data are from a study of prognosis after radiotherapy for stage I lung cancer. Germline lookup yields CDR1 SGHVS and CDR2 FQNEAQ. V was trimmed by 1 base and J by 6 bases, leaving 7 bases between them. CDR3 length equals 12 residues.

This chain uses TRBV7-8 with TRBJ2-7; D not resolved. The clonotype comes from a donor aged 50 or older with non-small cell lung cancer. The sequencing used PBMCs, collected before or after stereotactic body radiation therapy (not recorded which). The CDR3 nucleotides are TGTGCCAGCAGCTTAGTAGGTCTCGAGCAGTACTTC. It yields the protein CASSLVGLEQYF.